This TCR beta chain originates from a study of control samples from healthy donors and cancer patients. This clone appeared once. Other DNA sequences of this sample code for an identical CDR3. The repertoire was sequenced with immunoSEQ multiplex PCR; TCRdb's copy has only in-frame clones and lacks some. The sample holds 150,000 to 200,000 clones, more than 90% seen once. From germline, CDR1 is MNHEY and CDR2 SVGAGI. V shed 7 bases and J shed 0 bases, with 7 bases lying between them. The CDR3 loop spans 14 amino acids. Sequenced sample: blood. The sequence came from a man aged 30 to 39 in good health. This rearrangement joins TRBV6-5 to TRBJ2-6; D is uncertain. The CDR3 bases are TGTGCCAGCACCCCGGGCTCTGGGGCCAACGTCCTGACTTTC. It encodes CASTPGSGANVLTF.